This TCR beta chain was captured in a study of blood T cells in healthy people across ages. A second about 6 to 12 cycle PCR used barcoded and J-beta primers. The authors tagged each cDNA molecule using a template-switch adaptor with 12 random nucleotides. One entry per CDR3 protein results from TCRdb running MiXCR on the 5' RACE reads. The profile shows 650,000 to 900,000 distinct CDR3 sequences, roughly 60% of them singletons. Germline CDR1 SGHTA, CDR2 FQGNSA. The CDR3 runs to 14 residues. Input material: blood. The V gene is TRBV7-2, the J gene TRBJ2-5, with 10 bases aligning to TRBD2. The DNA matches TRBJ2-7 better at its end, which makes the J call doubtful. This TCR was sampled from a man aged 25-40 years in good health. This CDR3 reads CASAPAGGPREQYF. The CDR3 DNA reads TGTGCCAGCGCCCCAGCGGGGGGGCCACGCGAGCAGTACTTC.